The clone carrying this TCR beta chain was seen a single time. This sample is drawn from a study of blood T cell repertoires in COVID-19. Looking at the study overall: Samples representing acute and convalescent COVID-19 were sourced from the United States, Italy and Spain.

CDR3 size: 15 residues. In germline, CDR1 is SGHTA, CDR2 FQGNSA. V lost 1 base and J 5 bases, leaving 14 bases between the germline ends. Assay used: immunoSEQ multiplex PCR; TCRdb lists only in-frame clones, some missing. The sample lists a few hundred thousand clones, 88% occurring once. The chain combines TRBV7-2 with TRBJ1-2; maybe TRBD1 (6 bases). This clonotype was obtained from a woman aged 55-70 years who had recovered from COVID-19. What was sequenced was PBMCs or T cells enriched from blood (not recorded which). CDR3 in amino acids: CASSLGTGSFYGYTF. In DNA, the CDR3 is TGTGCCAGCAGCTTAGGAACAGGGAGCTTTTATGGCTACACCTTC.